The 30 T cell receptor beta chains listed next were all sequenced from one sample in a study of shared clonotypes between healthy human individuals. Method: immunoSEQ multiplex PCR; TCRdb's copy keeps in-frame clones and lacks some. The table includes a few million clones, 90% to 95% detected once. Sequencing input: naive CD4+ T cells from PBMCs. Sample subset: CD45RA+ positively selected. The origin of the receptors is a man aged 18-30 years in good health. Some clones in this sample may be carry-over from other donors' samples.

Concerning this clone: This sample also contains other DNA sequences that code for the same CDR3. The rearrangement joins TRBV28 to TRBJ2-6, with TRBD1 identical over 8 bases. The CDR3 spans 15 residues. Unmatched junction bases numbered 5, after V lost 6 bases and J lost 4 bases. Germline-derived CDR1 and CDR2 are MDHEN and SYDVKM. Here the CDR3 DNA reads TGTGCCAGCAGAATCCAGGGGGCCGGGGCCAACGTCCTGACTTTC. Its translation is CASRIQGAGANVLTF.

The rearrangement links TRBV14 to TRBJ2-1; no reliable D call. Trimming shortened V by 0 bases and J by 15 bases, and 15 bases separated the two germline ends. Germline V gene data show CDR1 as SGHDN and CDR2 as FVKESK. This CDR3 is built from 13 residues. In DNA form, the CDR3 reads TGTGCCAGCAGCCAAGATATAAGGAGTACCCGGTTCTTC. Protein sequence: CASSQDIRSTRFF.

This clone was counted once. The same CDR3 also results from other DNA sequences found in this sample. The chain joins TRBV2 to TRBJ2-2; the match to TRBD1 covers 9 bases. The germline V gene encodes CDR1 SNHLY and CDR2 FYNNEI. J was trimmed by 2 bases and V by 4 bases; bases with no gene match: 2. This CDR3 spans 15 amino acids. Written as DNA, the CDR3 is TGTGCCAGCAGTGCGGACAGGGGTAACACCGGGGAGCTGTTTTTT. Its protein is CASSADRGNTGELFF.

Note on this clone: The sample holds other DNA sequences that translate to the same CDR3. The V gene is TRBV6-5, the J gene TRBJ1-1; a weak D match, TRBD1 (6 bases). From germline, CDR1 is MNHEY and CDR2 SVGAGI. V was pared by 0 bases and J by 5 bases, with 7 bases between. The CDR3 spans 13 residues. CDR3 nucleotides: TGTGCCAGCAGTTACTCAGGGGGGACTGAAGCTTTCTTT. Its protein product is CASSYSGGTEAFF.

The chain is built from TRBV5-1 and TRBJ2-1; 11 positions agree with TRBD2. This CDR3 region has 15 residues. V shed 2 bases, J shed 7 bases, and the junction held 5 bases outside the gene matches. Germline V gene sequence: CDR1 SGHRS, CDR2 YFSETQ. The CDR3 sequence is CASSLTGTSGNEQFF. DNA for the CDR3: TGCGCCAGCAGCTTAACCGGGACTAGCGGAAATGAGCAGTTCTTC.

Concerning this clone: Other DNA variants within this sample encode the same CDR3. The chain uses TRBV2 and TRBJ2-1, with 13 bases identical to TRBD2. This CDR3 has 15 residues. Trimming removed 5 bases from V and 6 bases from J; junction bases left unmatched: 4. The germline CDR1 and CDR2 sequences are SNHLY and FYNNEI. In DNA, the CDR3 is TGTGCCAGCAGTCCACTAGCGGGAGGGCGCAATGAGCAGTTCTTC. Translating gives CASSPLAGGRNEQFF. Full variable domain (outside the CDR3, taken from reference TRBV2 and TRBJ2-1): EPEVTQTPSHQVTQMGQEVILRCVPISNHLYFYWYRQILGQKVEFLVSFYNNEISEKSEIFDDQFSVERPDGSNFTLKIRSTKLEDSAMYFCASSPLAGGRNEQFFGPGTRLTVL.

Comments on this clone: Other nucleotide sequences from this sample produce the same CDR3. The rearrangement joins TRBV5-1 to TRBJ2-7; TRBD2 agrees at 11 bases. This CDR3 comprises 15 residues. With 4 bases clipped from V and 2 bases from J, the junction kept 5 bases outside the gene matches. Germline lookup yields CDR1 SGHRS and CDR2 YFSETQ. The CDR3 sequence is CASSLTSGSPYEQYF. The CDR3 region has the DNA TGCGCCAGCAGCCTTACTAGCGGGAGTCCCTACGAGCAGTACTTC.

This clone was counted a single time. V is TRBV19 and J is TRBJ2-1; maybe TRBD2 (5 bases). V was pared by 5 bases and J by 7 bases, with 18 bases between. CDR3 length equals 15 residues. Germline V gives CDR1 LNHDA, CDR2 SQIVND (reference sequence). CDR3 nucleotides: TGTGCCAGTAGTGGATGGTCTCCCGGGAAGAATGAGCAGTTCTTC. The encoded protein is CASSGWSPGKNEQFF.

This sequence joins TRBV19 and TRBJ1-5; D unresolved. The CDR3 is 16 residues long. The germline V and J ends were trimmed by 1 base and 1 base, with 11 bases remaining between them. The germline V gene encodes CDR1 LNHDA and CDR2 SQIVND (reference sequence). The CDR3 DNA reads TGTGCCAGTAGTATAGGAAAGGGTTGGAGCAATCAGCCCCAGCATTTT. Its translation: CASSIGKGWSNQPQHF.

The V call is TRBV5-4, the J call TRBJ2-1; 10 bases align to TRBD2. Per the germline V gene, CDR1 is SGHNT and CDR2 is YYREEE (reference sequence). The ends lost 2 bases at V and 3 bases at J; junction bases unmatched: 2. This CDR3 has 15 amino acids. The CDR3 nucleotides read TGTGCCAGCAGCTTCACTAGCGGGGTCTACAATGAGCAGTTCTTC. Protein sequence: CASSFTSGVYNEQFF.

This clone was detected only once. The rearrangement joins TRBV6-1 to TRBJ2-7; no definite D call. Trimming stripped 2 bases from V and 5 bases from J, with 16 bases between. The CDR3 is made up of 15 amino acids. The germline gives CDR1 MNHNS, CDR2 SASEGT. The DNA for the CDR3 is TGTGCCAGCAGTGAAACACACCCGTACCCCCACGAGCAGTACTTC. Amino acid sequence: CASSETHPYPHEQYF.

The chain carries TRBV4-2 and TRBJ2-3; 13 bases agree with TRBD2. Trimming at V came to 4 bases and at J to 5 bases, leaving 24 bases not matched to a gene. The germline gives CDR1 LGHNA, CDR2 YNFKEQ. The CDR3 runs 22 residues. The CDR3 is CASSRGGSGLAGVSHRGDTQYF. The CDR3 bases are TGTGCCAGCAGCCGGGGGGGGAGCGGACTAGCGGGAGTTTCACACAGGGGAGATACGCAGTATTTT.

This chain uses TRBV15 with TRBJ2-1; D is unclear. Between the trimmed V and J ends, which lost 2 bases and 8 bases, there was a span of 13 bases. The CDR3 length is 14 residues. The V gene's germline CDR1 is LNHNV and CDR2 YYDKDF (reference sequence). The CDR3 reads CATSRLHQPHEQFF. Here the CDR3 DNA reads TGTGCCACCAGCAGACTACACCAGCCCCATGAGCAGTTCTTC.

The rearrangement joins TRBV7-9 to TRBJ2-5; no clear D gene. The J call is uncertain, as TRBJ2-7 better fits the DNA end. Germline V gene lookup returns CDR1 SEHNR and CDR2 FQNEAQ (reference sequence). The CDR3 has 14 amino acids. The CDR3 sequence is CASSLGPQPYEQYF. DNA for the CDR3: TGTGCCAGCAGCTTAGGCCCCCAACCCTACGAGCAGTACTTC.

The CDR3 loop reads CASSPGQVGNTIYF. Written as DNA, the CDR3 is TGTGCCAGCAGCCCGGGACAGGTTGGAAACACCATATATTTT. This chain joins TRBV2 and TRBJ1-3, with 8 bases aligning to TRBD1. J was trimmed by 3 bases and V by 6 bases; bases with no gene match: 4. Per the germline V gene, CDR1 is SNHLY and CDR2 is FYNNEI. The length of the CDR3 is 14 residues. The full variable domain, rest sourced from reference TRBV2 and TRBJ1-3, is EPEVTQTPSHQVTQMGQEVILRCVPISNHLYFYWYRQILGQKVEFLVSFYNNEISEKSEIFDDQFSVERPDGSNFTLKIRSTKLEDSAMYFCASSPGQVGNTIYFGEGSWLTVV.

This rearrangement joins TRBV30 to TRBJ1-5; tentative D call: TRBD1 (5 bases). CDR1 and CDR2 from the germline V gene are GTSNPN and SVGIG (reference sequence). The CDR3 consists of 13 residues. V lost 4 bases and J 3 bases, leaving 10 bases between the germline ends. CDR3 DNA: TGTGCCTGGAATGGGGGGATCAATCAGCCCCAGCATTTT. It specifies CAWNGGINQPQHF.

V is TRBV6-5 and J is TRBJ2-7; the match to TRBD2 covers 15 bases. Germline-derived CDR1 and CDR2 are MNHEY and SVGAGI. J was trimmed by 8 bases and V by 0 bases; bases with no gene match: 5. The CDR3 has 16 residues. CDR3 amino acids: CASSYSGLAGGSQQYF. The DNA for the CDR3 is TGTGCCAGCAGTTACTCGGGACTAGCGGGAGGCTCTCAGCAGTACTTC.

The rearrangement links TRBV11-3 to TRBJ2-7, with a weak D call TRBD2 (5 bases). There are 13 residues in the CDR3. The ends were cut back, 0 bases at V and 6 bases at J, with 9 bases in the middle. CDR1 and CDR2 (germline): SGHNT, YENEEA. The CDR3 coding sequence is TGTGCCAGCAGCTTAGAAGAGGGCGCCGAGCAGTACTTC. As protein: CASSLEEGAEQYF.

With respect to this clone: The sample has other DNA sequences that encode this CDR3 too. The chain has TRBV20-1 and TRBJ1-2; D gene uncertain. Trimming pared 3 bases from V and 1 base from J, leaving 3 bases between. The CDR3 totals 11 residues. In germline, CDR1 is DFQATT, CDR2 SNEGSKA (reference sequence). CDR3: CSARDNYGYTF. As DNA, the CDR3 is TGCAGTGCTAGGGATAACTATGGCTACACCTTC.

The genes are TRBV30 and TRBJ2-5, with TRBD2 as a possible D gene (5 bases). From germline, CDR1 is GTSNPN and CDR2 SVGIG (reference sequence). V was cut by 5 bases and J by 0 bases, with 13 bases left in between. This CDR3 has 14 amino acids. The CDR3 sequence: CAWEKLGHQETQYF. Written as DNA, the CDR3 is TGTGCCTGGGAAAAACTAGGGCACCAAGAGACCCAGTACTTC.

In DNA, the CDR3 is TGCGCCAGCAACGAAAGGGGGGGACTCTACTACAATGAGCAGTTCTTC. Its translation is CASNERGGLYYNEQFF. The rearrangement links TRBV5-1 to TRBJ2-1, with TRBD2 as a possible D gene (7 bases). Germline V gives CDR1 SGHRS, CDR2 YFSETQ. Trimming removed 6 bases from V and 3 bases from J, with 19 bases in between. The length of the CDR3 is 16 residues.

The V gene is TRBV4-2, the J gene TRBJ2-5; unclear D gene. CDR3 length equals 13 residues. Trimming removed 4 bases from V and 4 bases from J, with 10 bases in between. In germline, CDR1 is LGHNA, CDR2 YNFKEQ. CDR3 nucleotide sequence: TGTGCCAGCAGCCGAGACGGCTTAGAGACCCAGTACTTC. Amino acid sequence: CASSRDGLETQYF.

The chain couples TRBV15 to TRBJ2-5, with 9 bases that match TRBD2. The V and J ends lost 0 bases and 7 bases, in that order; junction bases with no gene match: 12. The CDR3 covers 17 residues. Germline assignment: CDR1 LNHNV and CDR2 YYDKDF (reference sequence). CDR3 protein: CATSRDRRGLAGGTQYF. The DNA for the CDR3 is TGTGCCACCAGCAGAGATCGGCGGGGACTAGCAGGTGGGACCCAGTACTTC.

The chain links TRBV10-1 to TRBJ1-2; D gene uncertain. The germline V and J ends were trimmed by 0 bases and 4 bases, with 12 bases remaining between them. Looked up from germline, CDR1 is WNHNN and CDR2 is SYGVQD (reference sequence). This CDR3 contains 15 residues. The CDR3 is CASSESSEGFYGYTF. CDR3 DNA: TGCGCCAGCAGTGAGTCGAGCGAGGGCTTCTATGGCTACACCTTC.

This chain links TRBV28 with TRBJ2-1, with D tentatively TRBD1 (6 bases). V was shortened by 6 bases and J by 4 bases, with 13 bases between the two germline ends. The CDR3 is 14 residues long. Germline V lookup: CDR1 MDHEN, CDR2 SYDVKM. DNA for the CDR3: TGTGCCAGCAGCCCCGGACAGTTGTACAATGAGCAGTTCTTC. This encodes CASSPGQLYNEQFF.

CDR3 in amino acids: CASSEAWIGELFF. The CDR3, as DNA: TGTGCCAGCAGTGAAGCGTGGATCGGGGAGCTGTTTTTT. The genes are TRBV2 and TRBJ2-2; D call uncertain. The CDR3 covers 13 residues. V was cut by 0 bases and J by 7 bases, with 6 bases left in between. Germline CDR1 SNHLY, CDR2 FYNNEI.

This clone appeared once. In DNA, the CDR3 is TGTGCCATCGATCGGGGCTCGAACACTGAAGCTTTCTTT. It encodes CAIDRGSNTEAFF. This sequence joins TRBV5-5 and TRBJ1-1, with a possible D match to TRBD1 (5 bases). Germline V lookup: CDR1 SGHKS, CDR2 YYEKEE (reference sequence). This CDR3 has 13 amino acids. The ends were cut back, 9 bases at V and 1 base at J, with 13 bases in the middle.

CDR3 in DNA: TGTGCCAGCAGCCGGACCCCTTACGGTTTCAGCGAGCAGTACTTC. Protein: CASSRTPYGFSEQYF. The chain combines TRBV14 with TRBJ2-7; D unresolved. Trimming stripped 4 bases from V and 6 bases from J, with 19 bases between. The CDR3 consists of 15 residues. Germline loops: CDR1 SGHDN, CDR2 FVKESK.

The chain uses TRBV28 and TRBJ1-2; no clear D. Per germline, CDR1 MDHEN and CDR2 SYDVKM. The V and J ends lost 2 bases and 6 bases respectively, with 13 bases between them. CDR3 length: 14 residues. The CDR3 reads CASSLVASPHGYTF. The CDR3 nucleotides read TGTGCCAGCAGTTTAGTGGCCAGCCCTCATGGCTACACCTTC.

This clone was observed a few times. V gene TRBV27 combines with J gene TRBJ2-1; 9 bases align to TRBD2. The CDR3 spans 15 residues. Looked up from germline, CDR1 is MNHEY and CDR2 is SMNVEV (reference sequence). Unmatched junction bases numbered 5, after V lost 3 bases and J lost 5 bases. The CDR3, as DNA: TGTGCCAGCAGTTTTGGGCCTAGCGGGAACAATGAGCAGTTCTTC. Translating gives CASSFGPSGNNEQFF.